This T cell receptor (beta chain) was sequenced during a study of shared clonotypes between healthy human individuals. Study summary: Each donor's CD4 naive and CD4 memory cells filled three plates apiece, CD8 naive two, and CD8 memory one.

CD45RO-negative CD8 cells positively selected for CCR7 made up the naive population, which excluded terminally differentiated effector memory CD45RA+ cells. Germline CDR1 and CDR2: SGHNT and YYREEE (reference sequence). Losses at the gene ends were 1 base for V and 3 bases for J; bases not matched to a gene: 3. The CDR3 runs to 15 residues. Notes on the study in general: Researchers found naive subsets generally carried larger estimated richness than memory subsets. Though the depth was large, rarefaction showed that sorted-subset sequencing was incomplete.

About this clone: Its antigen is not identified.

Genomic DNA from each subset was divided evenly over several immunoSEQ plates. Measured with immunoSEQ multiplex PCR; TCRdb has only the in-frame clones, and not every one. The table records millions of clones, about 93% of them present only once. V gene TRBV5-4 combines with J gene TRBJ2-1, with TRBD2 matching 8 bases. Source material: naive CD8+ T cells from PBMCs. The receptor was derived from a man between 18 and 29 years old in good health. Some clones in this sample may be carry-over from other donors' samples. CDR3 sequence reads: CASSLPSGSYNEQFF. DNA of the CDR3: TGTGCCAGCAGCTTGCCCAGCGGGAGCTACAATGAGCAGTTCTTC.